The clone carrying this T cell receptor beta chain appeared a few times. Its antigen is still unknown. The data stem from a study of cytomegalovirus exposure and HLA in healthy donors. V shed 5 bases and J shed 3 bases, with 10 bases lying between them. Looked up from germline, CDR1 is SEHNR and CDR2 is FQNEAQ (reference sequence). This CDR3 has 14 residues. Study-wide points: TCR beta sequences numbering around 15,000 were associated with HLA alleles at 0.05 false discovery rate in a later analysis. Beyond CMV serostatus, there was no information to go on about immune exposure.

Vbeta (60) and Jbeta (13) primers were used in the PCR. Clones were read by immunoSEQ multiplex PCR, and TCRdb kept only the in-frame ones, dropping some. Here the sample spans about 150,000 clones, approximately 10% being singletons. The V gene is TRBV7-9, the J gene TRBJ2-2; D is unclear. The TCR comes from a woman aged 40 to 55 in good health and CMV-seropositive. The source material was PBMCs. The CDR3 spells CASSLSVDTGELFF. For the CDR3, the DNA is TGTGCCAGCAGCCTCTCGGTCGACACCGGGGAGCTGTTTTTT.